A single sample gave rise to the 9 T cell receptor beta chains below, sequenced in a study of blood T cell repertoires in COVID-19. Profiled with immunoSEQ multiplex PCR; TCRdb holds only in-frame clones, not every one. The data show about 140,000 clones, with approximately 79% seen just once and 2.5% to 3% held by the top ten. Sequenced input: PBMCs or T cells enriched from blood (not recorded which). All receptors derive from a woman aged 45-60 years who had recovered from COVID-19.

The rearrangement links TRBV7-9 to TRBJ1-1, with 8 bases that match TRBD1. This CDR3 contains 17 residues. The trim removed 5 bases at V and 2 bases at J, leaving 13 bases unmatched. CDR1 and CDR2 from the germline V gene are SEHNR and FQNEAQ (reference sequence). The chain's CDR3 is CASSEKTGDVSNTEAFF. The CDR3 region has the DNA TGTGCCAGCAGCGAAAAGACAGGGGATGTGTCCAACACTGAAGCTTTCTTT.

The chain joins TRBV19 to TRBJ1-5, with TRBD1 identical over 8 bases. The germline gives CDR1 LNHDA, CDR2 SQIVND (reference sequence). V gave up 10 bases and J gave up 7 bases; unmatched junction bases: 9. The CDR3 length is 13 residues. The DNA for the CDR3 is TGTGCCACCCGGGACAGGTGGAGGCAGCCCCAGCATTTT. Residues: CATRDRWRQPQHF.

This clone was picked up many times. The chain links TRBV19 to TRBJ2-1; 7 bases match TRBD1. Per the germline V gene, CDR1 is LNHDA and CDR2 is SQIVND (reference sequence). CDR3 length: 15 residues. Trimming cost V 6 bases and J 2 bases; bases outside gene matches: 7. The CDR3 region has the DNA TGTGCCAGTAGGAACCGGGACAGAACCTACAATGAGCAGTTCTTC. Protein: CASRNRDRTYNEQFF. Using reference TRBV19 and TRBJ2-1 for the parts outside the CDR3, the full variable domain is DGGITQSPKYLFRKEGQNVTLSCEQNLNHDAMYWYRQDPGQGLRLIYYSQIVNDFQKGDIAEGYSVSREKKESFPLTVTSAQKNPTAFYLCASRNRDRTYNEQFFGPGTRLTVL.

The table lists this clone with a few counts. The chain links TRBV3-1 (or the pseudogene TRBV3-2) to TRBJ2-1, with 7 bases identical to TRBD2. V trimming: 1 base; J trimming: 4 bases; junction bases outside the gene matches: 4. Germline assignment: CDR1 LGHDT and CDR2 YNNKEL (reference sequence). The CDR3 sequence is 15 residues long. CDR3 DNA sequence: TGTGCCAGCAGCCAAGTCAGCGGGGATTACAATGAGCAGTTCTTC. It is translated as CASSQVSGDYNEQFF.

The V and J genes are TRBV7-8 and TRBJ2-1; weak D call: TRBD2 (5 bases). Trimming pared 4 bases from V and 7 bases from J, leaving 17 bases between. The CDR3 has 15 amino acids. Germline CDR1 reads SGHVS; CDR2 reads FQNEAQ. Written as DNA, the CDR3 is TGTGCCAGCAGCTCCGTGGGTGGGAGAAGGAATGAGCAGTTCTTC. This sequence encodes CASSSVGGRRNEQFF.

The chain links TRBV7-9 to TRBJ1-2; TRBD1 matches at 8 bases. The CDR3 contains 16 residues. Germline CDR1 reads SEHNR; CDR2 reads FQNEAQ (reference sequence). V dropped 1 base and J dropped 6; count of bases not matched to a gene: 10. For the CDR3, the DNA is TGTGCCAGCAGCTTAGATCGCGATCGACAGGGGAATGGCTACACCTTC. Its protein is CASSLDRDRQGNGYTF.

This clone occurred a few times. The rearrangement uses TRBV13 and TRBJ1-1; a weak D match, TRBD1 (5 bases). Per the germline V gene, CDR1 is PRHDT and CDR2 is FYEKMQ (reference sequence). The CDR3 is 18 amino acids. The ends were cut back, 5 bases at V and 5 bases at J, with 27 bases in the middle. The CDR3 sequence is CASSPIPGREMGSTEAFF. The CDR3 nucleotides are TGTGCCAGCAGCCCCATCCCGGGCAGGGAAATGGGGTCGACTGAAGCTTTCTTT.

The V gene is TRBV3-1 (or the pseudogene TRBV3-2), the J gene TRBJ2-1; 8 bases agree with TRBD1. V shed 4 bases, J shed 1 base, and the junction held 6 bases outside the gene matches. This CDR3 has 16 residues. The V gene's germline CDR1 is LGHDT and CDR2 YNNKEL (reference sequence). CDR3 sequence reads: CASSRAGQGSYNEQFF. For the CDR3, the DNA is TGTGCCAGCAGCCGGGCCGGACAGGGTTCCTACAATGAGCAGTTCTTC.

V gene TRBV5-6 combines with J gene TRBJ1-6; tentative D call: TRBD1 (6 bases). There are 17 residues in the CDR3. Per germline, CDR1 SGHDT and CDR2 YYEEEE. V was pared by 4 bases and J by 8 bases, with 22 bases between. CDR3 region: CASSRRPTGLGDSPLHF. The CDR3, as DNA: TGTGCCAGCAGCCGACGACCGACAGGCCTCGGGGATTCACCCCTCCACTTT.